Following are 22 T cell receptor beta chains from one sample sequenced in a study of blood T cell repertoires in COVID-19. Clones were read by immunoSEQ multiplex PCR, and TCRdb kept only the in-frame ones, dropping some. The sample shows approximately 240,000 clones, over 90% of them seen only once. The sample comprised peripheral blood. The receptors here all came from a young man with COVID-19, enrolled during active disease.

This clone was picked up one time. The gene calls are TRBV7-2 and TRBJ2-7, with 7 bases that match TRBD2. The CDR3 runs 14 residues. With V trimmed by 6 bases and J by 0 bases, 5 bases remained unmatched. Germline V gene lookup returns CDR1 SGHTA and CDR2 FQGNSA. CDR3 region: CASRSQRDSYEQYF. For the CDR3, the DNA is TGTGCCAGCAGATCCCAGCGGGACTCCTACGAGCAGTACTTC.

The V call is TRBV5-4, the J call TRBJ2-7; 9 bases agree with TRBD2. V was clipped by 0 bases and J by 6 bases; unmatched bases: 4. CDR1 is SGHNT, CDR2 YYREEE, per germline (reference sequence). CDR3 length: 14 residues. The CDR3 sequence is CASSLARGGSEQYF. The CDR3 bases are TGTGCCAGCAGCTTGGCGCGGGGGGGTTCCGAGCAGTACTTC. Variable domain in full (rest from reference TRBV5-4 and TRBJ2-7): ETGVTQSPTHLIKTRGQQVTLRCSSQSGHNTVSWYQQALGQGPQFIFQYYREEENGRGNFPPRFSGLQFPNYSSELNVNALELDDSALYLCASSLARGGSEQYFGPGTRLTVT.

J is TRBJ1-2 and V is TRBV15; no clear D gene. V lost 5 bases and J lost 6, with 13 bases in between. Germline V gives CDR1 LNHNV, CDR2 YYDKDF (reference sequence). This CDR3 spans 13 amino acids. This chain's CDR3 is CATSAMSVDGYTF. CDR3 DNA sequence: TGTGCCACCAGCGCCATGTCCGTAGATGGCTACACCTTC.

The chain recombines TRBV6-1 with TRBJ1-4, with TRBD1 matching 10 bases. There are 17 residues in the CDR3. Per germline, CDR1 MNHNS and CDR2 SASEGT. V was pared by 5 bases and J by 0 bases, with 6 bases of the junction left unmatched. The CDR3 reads CASSKGQGGTTNEKLFF. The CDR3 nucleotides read TGTGCCAGCAGTAAAGGACAGGGGGGGACAACTAATGAAAAACTGTTTTTT.

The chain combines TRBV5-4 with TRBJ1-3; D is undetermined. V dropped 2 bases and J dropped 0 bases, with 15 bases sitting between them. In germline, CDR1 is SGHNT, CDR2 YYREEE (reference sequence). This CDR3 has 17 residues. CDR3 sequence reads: CASSLSTHAPSGNTIYF. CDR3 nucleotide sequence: TGTGCCAGCAGCTTATCCACCCATGCGCCCTCTGGAAACACCATATATTTT.

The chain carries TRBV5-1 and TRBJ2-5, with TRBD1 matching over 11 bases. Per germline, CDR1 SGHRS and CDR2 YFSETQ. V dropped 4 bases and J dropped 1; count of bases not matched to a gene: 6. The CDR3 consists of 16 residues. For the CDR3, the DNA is TGCGCCAGCAGCGTTTCCGGGACAGGGGGCCAAGAGACCCAGTACTTC. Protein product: CASSVSGTGGQETQYF.

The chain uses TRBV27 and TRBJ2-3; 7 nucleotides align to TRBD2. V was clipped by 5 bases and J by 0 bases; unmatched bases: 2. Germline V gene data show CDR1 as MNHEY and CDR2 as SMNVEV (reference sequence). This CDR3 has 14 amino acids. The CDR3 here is CASSPGLSTDTQYF. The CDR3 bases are TGTGCCAGCAGTCCGGGACTAAGCACAGATACGCAGTATTTT.

The CDR3 nucleotides read TGTGCCAGCAGCCAAGATACGGCGGGGCCCCTACGGGGAAGGGAAAAACTGTTTTTT. Its protein is CASSQDTAGPLRGREKLFF. The chain carries TRBV3-1 (or the pseudogene TRBV3-2) and TRBJ1-4; the D gene is possibly TRBD1 (5 bases). V was trimmed by 0 bases and J by 8 bases, leaving 25 bases between them. The CDR3 runs 19 residues. Per germline, CDR1 LGHDT and CDR2 YNNKEL (reference sequence).

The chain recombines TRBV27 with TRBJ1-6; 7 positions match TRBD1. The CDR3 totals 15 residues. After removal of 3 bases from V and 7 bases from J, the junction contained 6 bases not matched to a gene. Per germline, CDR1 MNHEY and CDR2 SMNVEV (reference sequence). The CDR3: CASSLVGGFNSPLHF. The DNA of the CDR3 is TGTGCCAGCAGTTTGGTAGGGGGCTTCAATTCACCCCTCCACTTT.

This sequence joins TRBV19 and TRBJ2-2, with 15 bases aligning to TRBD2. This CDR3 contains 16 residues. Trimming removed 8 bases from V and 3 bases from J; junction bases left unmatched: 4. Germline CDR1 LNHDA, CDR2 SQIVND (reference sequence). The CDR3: CASGTSGGLDTGELFF. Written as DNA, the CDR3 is TGTGCCAGTGGGACTAGCGGGGGGCTCGACACCGGGGAGCTGTTTTTT.

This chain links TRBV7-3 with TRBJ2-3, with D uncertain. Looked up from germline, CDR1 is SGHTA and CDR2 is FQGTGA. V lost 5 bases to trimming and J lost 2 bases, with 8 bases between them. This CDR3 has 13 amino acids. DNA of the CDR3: TGTGCCAGCAGCCGGAGCCACACAGATACGCAGTATTTT. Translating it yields CASSRSHTDTQYF.

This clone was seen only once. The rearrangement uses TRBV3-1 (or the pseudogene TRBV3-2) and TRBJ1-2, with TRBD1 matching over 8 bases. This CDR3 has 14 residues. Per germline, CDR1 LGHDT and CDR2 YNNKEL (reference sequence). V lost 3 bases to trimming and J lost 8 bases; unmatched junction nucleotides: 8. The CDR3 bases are TGTGCCAGCAGCCACGCCTCCCAGGGGGCAGGCTACACCTTC. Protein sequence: CASSHASQGAGYTF.

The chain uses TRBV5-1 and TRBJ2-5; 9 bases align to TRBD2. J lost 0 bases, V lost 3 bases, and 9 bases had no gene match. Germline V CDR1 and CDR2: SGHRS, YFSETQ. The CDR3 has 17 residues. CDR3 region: CASSWGTSNLYQETQYF. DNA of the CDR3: TGCGCCAGCAGCTGGGGGACTAGCAACCTGTACCAAGAGACCCAGTACTTC.

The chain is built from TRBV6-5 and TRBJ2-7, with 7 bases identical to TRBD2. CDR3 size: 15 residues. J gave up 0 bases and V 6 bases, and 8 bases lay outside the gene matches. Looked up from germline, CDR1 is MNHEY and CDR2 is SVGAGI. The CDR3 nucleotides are TGTGCCAGCAGGGGTTCGAGCGGGGCCTCCTACGAGCAGTACTTC. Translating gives CASRGSSGASYEQYF.

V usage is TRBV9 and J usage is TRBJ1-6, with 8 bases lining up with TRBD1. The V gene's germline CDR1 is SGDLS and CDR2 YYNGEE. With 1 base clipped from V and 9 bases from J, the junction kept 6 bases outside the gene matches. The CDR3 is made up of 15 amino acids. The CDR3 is CASSVQSDRGSPLHF. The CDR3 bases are TGTGCCAGCAGCGTACAATCCGACAGGGGTTCACCCCTCCACTTT.

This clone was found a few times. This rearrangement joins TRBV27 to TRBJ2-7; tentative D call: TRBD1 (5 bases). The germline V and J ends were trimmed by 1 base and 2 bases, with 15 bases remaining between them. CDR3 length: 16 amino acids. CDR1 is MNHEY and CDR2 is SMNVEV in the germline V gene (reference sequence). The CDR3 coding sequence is TGTGCCAGCAGTTTATGGGCGACAGCTTCTCCCTACGAGCAGTACTTC. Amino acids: CASSLWATASPYEQYF.

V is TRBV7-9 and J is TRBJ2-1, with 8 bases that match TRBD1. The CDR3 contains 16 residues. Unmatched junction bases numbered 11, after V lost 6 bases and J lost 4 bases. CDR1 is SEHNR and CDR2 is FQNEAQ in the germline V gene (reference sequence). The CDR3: CASRRSGQDPYNEQFF. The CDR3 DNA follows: TGTGCCAGCAGACGATCGGGACAGGACCCATACAATGAGCAGTTCTTC.

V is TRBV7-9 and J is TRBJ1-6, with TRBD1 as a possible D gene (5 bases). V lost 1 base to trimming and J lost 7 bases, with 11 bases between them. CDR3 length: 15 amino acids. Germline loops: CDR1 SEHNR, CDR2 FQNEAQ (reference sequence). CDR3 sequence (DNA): TGTGCCAGCAGCTTAGTCCCCGACAGAAATTCACCCCTCCACTTT. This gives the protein CASSLVPDRNSPLHF. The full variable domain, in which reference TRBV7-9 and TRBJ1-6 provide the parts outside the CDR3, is DTGVSQNPRHKITKRGQNVTFRCDPISEHNRLYWYRQTLGQGPEFLTYFQNEAQLEKSRLLSDRFSAERPKGSFSTLEIQRTEQGDSAMYLCASSLVPDRNSPLHFGNGTRLTVT.

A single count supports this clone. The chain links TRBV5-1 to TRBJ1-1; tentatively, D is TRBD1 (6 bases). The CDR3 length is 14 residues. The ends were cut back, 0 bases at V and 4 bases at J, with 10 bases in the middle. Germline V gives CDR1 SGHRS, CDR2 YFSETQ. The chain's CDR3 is CASSLAGTSTEAFF. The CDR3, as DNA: TGCGCCAGCAGCTTGGCCGGGACAAGCACTGAAGCTTTCTTT.

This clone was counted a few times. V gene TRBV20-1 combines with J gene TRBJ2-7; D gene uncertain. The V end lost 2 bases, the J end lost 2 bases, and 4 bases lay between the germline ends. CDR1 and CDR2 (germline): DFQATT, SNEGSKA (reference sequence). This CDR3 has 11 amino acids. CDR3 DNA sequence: TGCAGTGCTAGATTCACCTACGAGCAGTACTTC. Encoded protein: CSARFTYEQYF.

CDR3 sequence (DNA): TGTGCCAGCAGCCAAGTCCCGTGGAGGAGTGGCTACACCTTC. Its translation: CASSQVPWRSGYTF. The V and J genes are TRBV14 and TRBJ1-2; D uncertain. The CDR3 runs to 14 residues. V was clipped by 1 base and J by 7 bases, with 13 bases between them. Germline values: CDR1 SGHDN, CDR2 FVKESK.

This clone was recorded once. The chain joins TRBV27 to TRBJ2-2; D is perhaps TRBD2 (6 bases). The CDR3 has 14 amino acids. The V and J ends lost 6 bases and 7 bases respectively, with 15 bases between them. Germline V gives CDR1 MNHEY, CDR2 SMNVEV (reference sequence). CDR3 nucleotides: TGTGCCAGCAGCGACTTACGACTAGGCGGGGAGCTGTTTTTT. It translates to CASSDLRLGGELFF.